This T cell receptor beta chain emerged from a study of blood T cell repertoires in COVID-19. Some clones are missing from TCRdb's copy, which holds only in-frame ones; the method was immunoSEQ multiplex PCR. The sample has 200,000 to 250,000 clones, around 80% seen once. The germline CDR1 and CDR2 sequences are MNHNY and SVGAGI (reference sequence). V was trimmed by 6 bases and J by 0 bases, leaving 6 bases between them. The CDR3 contains 13 residues. In Seattle, patients joined the study during active infection and were tracked longitudinally. The sequence was obtained from a woman aged 25 to 39 with COVID-19, enrolled during active disease. The sequencing input was peripheral blood. The chain recombines TRBV6-6 with TRBJ1-5; D is possibly TRBD1 (5 bases). The CDR3 loop is CASRQDSNQPQHF. The DNA for the CDR3 is TGTGCCAGCAGACAGGATAGCAATCAGCCCCAGCATTTT.